This T cell receptor beta chain was documented in a study of blood T cell repertoires in COVID-19. Method: immunoSEQ multiplex PCR; TCRdb's copy keeps in-frame clones and lacks some. The profile shows about 160,000 clones, about 93% of them singletons. The V gene lost 5 bases and the J gene lost 7 bases, with 16 bases spanning the gap. Germline V gene sequence: CDR1 KGHDR, CDR2 SFDVKD. The CDR3 runs to 14 residues. The specimen was peripheral blood. The sequence derives from a woman aged 50 to 60 with acute or convalescent COVID-19. The chain uses TRBV24-1 and TRBJ1-1; D not certain. The CDR3 is CATSAPGPAGEAFF. CDR3 nucleotides: TGTGCCACCAGTGCTCCCGGGCCGGCGGGTGAAGCTTTCTTT.